These 12 T cell receptor beta chains were sequenced from one sample in a study of CD8 T cells in ankylosing spondylitis (dated by TCRdb to the late 2010s). Findings and caveats that apply to the study as a whole: A TCR beta motif of eight highly homologous amino acid variants appeared characteristic of blood from ankylosing spondylitis patients.

These TCRs are of unknown antigen specificity. The library relied on 5' RACE. Instrument used: Illumina HiSeq 2500. The public sequencing data were trimmed at Q25 with fastp and processed into clonotypes with MiXCR by TCRdb, which kept only in-frame beta chains. CDR3 protein duplicates are merged, each entry listing the most common genes and DNA. For this sample there are about 840,000 distinct CDR3 sequences; 12% appear just once. Jointly, the top ten make up about 0.49% of the sample. The specimen sequenced was blood, either unsorted or a sorted T cell fraction (not recorded which). The origin of the receptors is a male donor with ankylosing spondylitis.

This clonotype has just a few counts. The chain couples TRBV24-1 to TRBJ2-1, with 8 nucleotides matching TRBD1. This CDR3 is built from 16 residues. V shed 3 bases, J shed 9 bases, and the junction held 12 bases outside the gene matches. Per germline, CDR1 KGHDR and CDR2 SFDVKD. CDR3 amino acids: CATSDTSGGGRSEQFF. CDR3 coding DNA: TGTGCCACCAGTGATACTTCAGGGGGCGGCAGGAGTGAGCAGTTCTTC.

The chain employs TRBV20-1 and TRBJ2-5; tentatively, D is TRBD2 (6 bases). The CDR3 is 14 residues long. V was trimmed by 1 base and J by 2 bases, leaving 11 bases between them. CDR1 is DFQATT, CDR2 SNEGSKA, per germline (reference sequence). DNA of the CDR3: TGCAGTGCTAGAGTAGTAGCGGATCAAGAGACCCAGTACTTC. Translating gives CSARVVADQETQYF.

Comment on this clonotype: Without the conserved terminal phenylalanine or tryptophan, this CDR3 likely stems from a read error. This chain uses TRBV6-1 with TRBJ2-3; D is undetermined. The germline CDR1 and CDR2 sequences are MNHNS and SASEGT. The CDR3 covers 16 residues. V lost 5 bases and J lost 2, with 17 bases in between. CDR3 sequence (DNA): TGTGCCAGCAGTCCGGACGGGTCGACCGACACAGATACGCAGTATATT. This codes for CASSPDGSTDTDTQYI.

DNA of the CDR3: TGCAGTGCTAGTTTGGGGATTGATCAGCCCCAGCATTTT. Translation: CSASLGIDQPQHF. The gene calls are TRBV20-1 and TRBJ1-5, with unresolved D. The CDR3 totals 13 residues. V dropped 3 bases and J dropped 5 bases, with 11 bases sitting between them. The germline CDR1 and CDR2 sequences are DFQATT and SNEGSKA (reference sequence).

J is TRBJ1-5 and V is TRBV10-3; D uncertain. The CDR3 has 14 amino acids. Trimming took 11 bases from V and 5 from J, leaving 19 bases between them. Germline CDR1 ENHRY, CDR2 SYGVKD. CDR3 residues: CAASFSRGDQPQHF. As DNA, the CDR3 is TGTGCCGCCTCATTTTCGCGTGGCGATCAGCCCCAGCATTTT.

This clonotype was recorded a few times. CDR3 region: CASSLARVDAGELFF. CDR3 sequence (DNA): TGTGCCAGCAGCTTAGCGCGGGTCGACGCCGGGGAGCTGTTTTTT. The chain is built from TRBV7-9 and TRBJ2-2, with D tentatively TRBD2 (5 bases). This CDR3 has 15 amino acids. The V gene's germline CDR1 is SEHNR and CDR2 FQNEAQ (reference sequence). V shed 0 bases and J shed 6 bases, with 11 bases lying between them.

The chain carries TRBV6-6 and TRBJ2-1; a weak D match, TRBD1 (6 bases). This CDR3 spans 13 amino acids. CDR1 and CDR2 (germline): MNHNY, SVGAGI (reference sequence). V shed 6 bases and J shed 14 bases, with 20 bases lying between them. This CDR3 reads CASSSPPGHRKFF. The CDR3 nucleotides read TGTGCCAGCAGCTCACCTCCGGGACATAGAAAGTTCTTC.

V is TRBV7-8 and J is TRBJ2-7; D may be TRBD1 or TRBD2 (5 bases each). V lost 5 bases and J lost 6, with 17 bases in between. Germline-derived CDR1 and CDR2 are SGHVS and FQNEAQ. This CDR3 is 14 amino acids long. The CDR3 protein is CASSADILGVEQYF. As DNA, the CDR3 is TGTGCCAGCAGCGCGGACATTCTGGGGGTCGAGCAGTACTTC.

The V and J genes are TRBV14 and TRBJ2-7; D remains ambiguous. CDR3 length: 11 residues. Germline CDR1 and CDR2: SGHDN and FVKESK. V was clipped by 4 bases and J by 7 bases, with 8 bases between them. The CDR3 is CASSRGPEQYF. The CDR3 region has the DNA TGTGCCAGCAGCCGAGGTCCGGAGCAGTACTTC.

This clonotype has a handful of counts. Here the CDR3 reads CASSYSMRDLTSGRAGYEQYF. Written as DNA, the CDR3 is TGTGCCAGCAGTTACTCGATGCGGGACCTGACTAGCGGGAGGGCGGGTTACGAGCAGTACTTC. This rearrangement joins TRBV6-2 or TRBV6-3 to TRBJ2-7, with 14 bases fitting TRBD2. The CDR3 covers 21 residues. Germline V CDR1 and CDR2: MNHEY, SVGEGT. The V gene end was trimmed by 0 bases and the J gene end by 4 bases; junction bases not matched to a gene: 17.

Many counts were recorded for this clonotype. The rearrangement uses TRBV6-5 and TRBJ2-5, with D unclear. The CDR3 loop spans 14 amino acids. Germline V CDR1 and CDR2: MNHEY, SVGAGI. V was shortened by 4 bases and J by 4 bases, with 13 bases between the two germline ends. CDR3 nucleotide sequence: TGTGCCAGCAGTTCGACACCTCACCCAGAGACCCAGTACTTC. The encoded protein is CASSSTPHPETQYF.

In this sample, this clonotype turned up a few times. This chain joins TRBV29-1 and TRBJ1-5; D is possibly TRBD1 (5 bases). The V gene's germline CDR1 is SQVTM and CDR2 ANQGSEA. The CDR3 is 14 amino acids. The V end was cut by 5 bases, the J end by 1 base, with 12 bases between. The CDR3, as DNA: TGCAGCGTTTCCCAGGGTATAAGCAATCAGCCCCAGCATTTT. Residues: CSVSQGISNQPQHF.